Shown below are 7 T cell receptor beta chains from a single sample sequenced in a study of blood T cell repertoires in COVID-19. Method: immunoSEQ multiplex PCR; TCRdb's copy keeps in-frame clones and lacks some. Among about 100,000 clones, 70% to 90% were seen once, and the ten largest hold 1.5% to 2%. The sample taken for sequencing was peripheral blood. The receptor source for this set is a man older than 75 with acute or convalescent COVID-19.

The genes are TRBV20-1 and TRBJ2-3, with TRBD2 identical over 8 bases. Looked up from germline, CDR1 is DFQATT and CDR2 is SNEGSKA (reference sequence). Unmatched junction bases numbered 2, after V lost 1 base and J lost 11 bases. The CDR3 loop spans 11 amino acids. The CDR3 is CSARVLAGQYF. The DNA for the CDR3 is TGCAGTGCTAGAGTTCTAGCGGGGCAGTATTTT.

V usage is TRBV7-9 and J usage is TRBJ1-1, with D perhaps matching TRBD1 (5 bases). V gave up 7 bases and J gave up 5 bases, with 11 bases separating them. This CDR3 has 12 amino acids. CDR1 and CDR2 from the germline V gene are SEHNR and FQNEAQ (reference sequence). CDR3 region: CASTLGGTEAFF. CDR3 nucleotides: TGTGCCAGCACCCTGGGGGGTACTGAAGCTTTCTTT.

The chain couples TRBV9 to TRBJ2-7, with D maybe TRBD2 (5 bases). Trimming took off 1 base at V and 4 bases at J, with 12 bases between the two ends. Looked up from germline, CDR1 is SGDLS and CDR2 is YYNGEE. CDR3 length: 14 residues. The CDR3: CASSVSSPGYEQYF. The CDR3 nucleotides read TGTGCCAGCAGCGTAAGTAGCCCGGGATACGAGCAGTACTTC.

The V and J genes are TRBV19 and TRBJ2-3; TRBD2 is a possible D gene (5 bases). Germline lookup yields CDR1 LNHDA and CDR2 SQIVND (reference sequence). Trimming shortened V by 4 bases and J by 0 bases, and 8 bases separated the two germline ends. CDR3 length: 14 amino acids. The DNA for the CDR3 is TGTGCCAGTAGTAACGGGATAAGCACAGATACGCAGTATTTT. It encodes CASSNGISTDTQYF.

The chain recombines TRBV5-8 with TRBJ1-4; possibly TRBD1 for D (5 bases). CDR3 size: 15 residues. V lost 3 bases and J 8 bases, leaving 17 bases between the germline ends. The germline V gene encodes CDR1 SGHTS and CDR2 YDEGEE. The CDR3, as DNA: TGTGCCAGCAGCTCCGACCGGGGGAGAGGGGAAAAACTGTTTTTT. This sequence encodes CASSSDRGRGEKLFF.

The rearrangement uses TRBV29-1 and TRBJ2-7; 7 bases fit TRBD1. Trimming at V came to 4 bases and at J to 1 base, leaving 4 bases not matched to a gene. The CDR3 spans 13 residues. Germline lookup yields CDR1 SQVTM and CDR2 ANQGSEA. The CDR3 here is CSVAGTASYEQYF. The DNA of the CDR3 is TGCAGCGTTGCCGGGACAGCGTCCTACGAGCAGTACTTC.

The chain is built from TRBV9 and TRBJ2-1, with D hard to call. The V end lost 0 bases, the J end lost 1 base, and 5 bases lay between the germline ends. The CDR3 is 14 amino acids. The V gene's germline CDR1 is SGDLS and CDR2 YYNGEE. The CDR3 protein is CASSVVPSYNEQFF. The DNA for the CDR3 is TGTGCCAGCAGCGTAGTCCCTTCCTACAATGAGCAGTTCTTC.